Sequencing of this T cell receptor beta chain was carried out in a study of blood T cells in healthy people across ages. This clonotype has a handful of counts. Together with a sample-barcoded 5' primer, a J-beta primer mix was included in a second PCR lasting roughly 6 to 12 cycles. TCRdb ran MiXCR on the 5' RACE reads and lists one entry per CDR3 protein. Among about 780,000 distinct CDR3 sequences listed, about 46% were seen once. The CDR3 length is 12 residues. Germline loops: CDR1 DFQATT, CDR2 SNEGSKA (reference sequence). Trimming took off 5 bases at V and 7 bases at J, with 12 bases between the two ends.

Sequencing was performed on blood. The TCR sequence derives from a man older than 75 in good health. V usage is TRBV20-1 and J usage is TRBJ1-5; weak D call: TRBD1 (6 bases). The CDR3 sequence is CSAQRGVQPQHF. CDR3 nucleotides: TGCAGTGCTCAGAGGGGGGTACAGCCCCAGCATTTT.